The source of this T cell receptor (beta chain) is a study of a mutant IDH1 vaccine in newly diagnosed glioma. About the study: Vaccination started 4-6 weeks after radiotherapy alone, or with temozolomide cycles. Former treatment meant radiotherapy, temozolomide, or both; the majority had gotten both. Overall study findings and caveats: Patients mounted vaccine-induced immune responses in just over 90% of cases. Whatever changes occurred in top peripheral T cell clonotypes seemed unrelated to pseudoprogression.

Time point specified: week 35, safety follow-up. The vaccine gave 300 ug of a 20-mer mutant IDH1 peptide subcutaneously per dose. As concerns this clone: Its antigen remains unidentified.

TCRdb's table, derived via immunoSEQ multiplex PCR, lists solely in-frame clones and lacks some. Of roughly 54,000 clones listed, under 90% are singletons. Germline loops: CDR1 MNHEY, CDR2 SVGAGI. V trimming: 6 bases; J trimming: 6 bases; junction bases outside the gene matches: 8. There are 15 residues in the CDR3. The material sequenced was PBMCs, taken from a glioma patient whose treatment included an IDH1 peptide vaccine. The sequence was collected from a woman aged 18 to 35 with glioma. This chain connects TRBV6-5 to TRBJ2-1; 10 positions agree with TRBD1. In nucleotides, the CDR3 is TGTGCCAGCAGCCGCGGACAGGGGGTAGTCAATGAGCAGTTCTTC. It is translated as CASSRGQGVVNEQFF.